This T cell receptor beta chain appears in the sequencing data of a study of cytomegalovirus exposure and HLA in healthy donors. As concerns this clone: The antigen is undetermined.

The study's findings and limits: Later analysis associated a missense DCLRE1C variant with TCR beta V- and J-gene trimming. In a later analysis, productive TCRs from donors in an Asian-associated ancestry cluster reportedly carried fewer N-insertions than the cohort mean. Accounts indicate the classifier identified cytomegalovirus status with strong specificity and sensitivity. Later analysis found that TCR beta chains associated with HLA were more clonally expanded than other, equally common chains.

The CDR3 totals 15 residues. The germline CDR1 and CDR2 sequences are LNHNV and YYDKDF (reference sequence). The V gene lost 0 bases and the J gene lost 4 bases, with 12 bases spanning the gap. The PCR contained 60 Vbeta and 13 Jbeta primers. Clones were sequenced by immunoSEQ multiplex PCR, and TCRdb holds only the in-frame ones, with some missing. This table has under 200,000 clones, roughly 87% appearing once. The clonotype was recovered from a woman in her forties or fifties in good health and CMV-seronegative. The chain carries TRBV15 and TRBJ1-1; the D is unclear. The material sequenced was PBMCs. Here the CDR3 DNA reads TGTGCCACCAGCAGAGATTTGGTGGGAGGCACTGAAGCTTTCTTT. This gives the protein CATSRDLVGGTEAFF.